This is a list of T cell receptor beta chains from one sample in a study of T cell responses to AZD1222 COVID-19 vaccine. Using immunoSEQ multiplex PCR, the repertoire was profiled, and TCRdb retains in-frame clones only, with some absent. The repertoire holds roughly 130,000 clones, with roughly 85% as singletons. Source: peripheral blood, taken on day 0 of AZD1222 vaccination. Receptors originate from an adult in good health. CDR3s include the opening cysteine and the closing phenylalanine or tryptophan. A D gene is named only where the DNA matches it firmly. For some rows the clone size is stated as once, few or many, or as a class when expanded; others skip it.

size: .
D: .
J: TRBJ2-3
V: TRBV12-3/TRBV12-4
DNA: TGTGCCAGCAGTTTGTGGGATACGCAGTATTTT
CDR3: CASSLWDTQYF

size: .
D: TRBD1
J: TRBJ1-2
V: TRBV5-1
DNA: TGCGCCAGCAGCTTGGGACAGGGTGCCCACGGCTACACCTTC
CDR3: CASSLGQGAHGYTF

size: .
D: .
J: TRBJ2-1
V: TRBV28
DNA: TGTGCCAGCAGTCCCCCCTGGGTCGAATACAATGAGCAGTTCTTC
CDR3: CASSPPWVEYNEQFF

size: .
D: .
J: TRBJ2-6
V: TRBV13
DNA: TGTGCCAGCAGCTTCAGGAGAAGGGGTCCGGGGGATGCTGGGGCCAACGTCCTGACTTTC
CDR3: CASSFRRRGPGDAGANVLTF

size: .
D: .
J: TRBJ2-1
V: TRBV5-1
DNA: TGCGCCAGCAGCTTGGCGAGGGTTGGTAATGAGCAGTTCTTC
CDR3: CASSLARVGNEQFF

size: .
D: .
J: TRBJ1-1
V: TRBV7-7
DNA: TGTGCCAGCAGCTTTTTGCGGAATGAAGCTTTCTTT
CDR3: CASSFLRNEAFF

size: .
D: .
J: TRBJ2-2
V: TRBV7-6
DNA: TGTGCCAGCAGCCAGATAGGACCCCGGACCGGGGAGCTGTTTTTT
CDR3: CASSQIGPRTGELFF

size: .
D: .
J: TRBJ2-1
V: TRBV6-2/TRBV6-3
DNA: TGTGCCAGCAGTTACTTGGGGGCGCCTAATGAGCAGTTCTTC
CDR3: CASSYLGAPNEQFF

size: .
D: .
J: TRBJ2-7
V: TRBV6-1
DNA: TGTGCCAGCAGTGGCCCCGAACGGATGGCATCCTACGAGCAGTACTTC
CDR3: CASSGPERMASYEQYF

size: .
D: .
J: TRBJ1-2
V: TRBV2
DNA: TGTGCCAGCAGTGTGTTTGGGCAGGCGAACTATGGCTACACCTTC
CDR3: CASSVFGQANYGYTF

size: .
D: TRBD2
J: TRBJ2-4
V: TRBV24-1
DNA: TGTGCCACCAGTGCCAAACCCGGGACTAGCGGTCGACTAGCCAAAAACATTCAGTACTTC
CDR3: CATSAKPGTSGRLAKNIQYF

size: .
D: TRBD2
J: TRBJ2-1
V: TRBV2
DNA: TGTGCCAGCGTCGGACTAGCGGAAATCAATGAGCAGTTCTTC
CDR3: CASVGLAEINEQFF

size: .
D: .
J: TRBJ2-5
V: TRBV11-3
DNA: TGTGCCAGCAGCCTACAGGAAGAGACCCAGTACTTC
CDR3: CASSLQEETQYF

size: .
D: .
J: TRBJ2-7
V: TRBV4-3
DNA: TGCGCCAGCAGCCAAGATAGACTTTTGGACTACGAGCAGTACTTC
CDR3: CASSQDRLLDYEQYF

size: .
D: .
J: TRBJ1-5
V: TRBV16
DNA: TGTGCCAGCAGCCAATCACGCTCCCCGCAGCCCCAGCATTTT
CDR3: CASSQSRSPQPQHF

size: .
D: .
J: TRBJ2-1
V: TRBV7-8
DNA: TGTGCCAGCAGCCGCCCCCCTGAGCAGTTCTTC
CDR3: CASSRPPEQFF

size: .
D: TRBD1
J: TRBJ2-3
V: TRBV5-1
DNA: TGCGCCAGCAGCTCGGGTGACGACAGGGCAACAGATACGCAGTATTTT
CDR3: CASSSGDDRATDTQYF

size: few
D: TRBD1
J: TRBJ1-1
V: TRBV7-9
DNA: TGTGCCAGCAGCTCAGGGGGGGGCTGGGGCACTGAAGCTTTCTTT
CDR3: CASSSGGGWGTEAFF

size: .
D: TRBD2
J: TRBJ2-5
V: TRBV7-2
DNA: TGTGCCAGCAGCCCCAGCGGGGGGCAAGAGACCCAGTACTTC
CDR3: CASSPSGGQETQYF

size: .
D: .
J: TRBJ2-1
V: TRBV5-4
DNA: TGTGCCAGCAGCCCGCCGGGACTGACCTACAATGAGCAGTTCTTC
CDR3: CASSPPGLTYNEQFF

size: .
D: .
J: TRBJ1-1
V: TRBV7-2
DNA: TGTGCCAGCAGCTCCCGACGGGGCCGCATGAACACTGAAGCTTTCTTT
CDR3: CASSSRRGRMNTEAFF

size: once
D: TRBD1
J: TRBJ1-2
V: TRBV27
DNA: TGTGCCAGCAGCCCCCGACAGGGGACTTTTTATGGCTACACCTTC
CDR3: CASSPRQGTFYGYTF

size: .
D: TRBD2
J: TRBJ2-3
V: TRBV7-3
DNA: TGTGCCAGCAGCTCCGCCGGGACTAGCGGGAGGGCCGGGGATACGCAGTATTTT
CDR3: CASSSAGTSGRAGDTQYF

size: .
D: .
J: TRBJ1-2
V: TRBV7-2
DNA: TGTGCCAGCAGCCCCGTACTCGGGTCCCGGTATGGCTACACCTTC
CDR3: CASSPVLGSRYGYTF

size: .
D: .
J: TRBJ2-5
V: TRBV11-2
DNA: TGTGCCAGCAGCCTAACGGGGGAGACCCAGTACTTC
CDR3: CASSLTGETQYF

size: .
D: .
J: TRBJ2-3
V: TRBV9
DNA: TGTGCCAGCAGCGACTCCCCGTTGCATCCTAGCACAGATACGCAGTATTTT
CDR3: CASSDSPLHPSTDTQYF

size: .
D: TRBD1
J: TRBJ2-4
V: TRBV18
DNA: TGTGCCAGCTCCCGGGACAGGGACCAAAACATTCAGTACTTC
CDR3: CASSRDRDQNIQYF

size: .
D: TRBD1
J: TRBJ2-1
V: TRBV11-1
DNA: TGTGCCAGCAGCCCCCCCGGGACAGGGGGTGATGAGCAGTTCTTC
CDR3: CASSPPGTGGDEQFF

size: .
D: .
J: TRBJ2-2
V: TRBV6-5
DNA: TGTGCCAGCAGTTACTCGAGGTCAACCGGGGAGCTGTTTTTT
CDR3: CASSYSRSTGELFF

size: .
D: .
J: TRBJ1-6
V: TRBV7-2
DNA: TGTGCCAGCAGCTTTTTTCCCGGGTATTCAAATTCACCCCTCCACTTT
CDR3: CASSFFPGYSNSPLHF

size: .
D: TRBD2
J: TRBJ2-3
V: TRBV2
DNA: TGTGCCAGCAGTCCGACTAGCGGGGGGGCAGATACGCAGTATTTT
CDR3: CASSPTSGGADTQYF

size: .
D: .
J: TRBJ1-1
V: TRBV6-6
DNA: TGTGCCAGCAGTCCCGGGGGCCGCAGGGGAAATCTGAACACTGAAGCTTTCTTT
CDR3: CASSPGGRRGNLNTEAFF

size: .
D: .
J: TRBJ2-1
V: TRBV11-2
DNA: TGTGCCAGCAGCCCAGCGGTGTACTACTTGTTCTCCTACAATGAGCAGTTCTTC
CDR3: CASSPAVYYLFSYNEQFF

size: .
D: .
J: TRBJ1-1
V: TRBV29-1
DNA: TGCAGCGTTGAAGCGGGCAGGCAAACTGAAGCTTTCTTT
CDR3: CSVEAGRQTEAFF

size: .
D: .
J: TRBJ2-5
V: TRBV24-1
DNA: TGTGCCACCAGTGACCCTTCCCAGGGGTGGGAGACCCAGTACTTC
CDR3: CATSDPSQGWETQYF

size: .
D: TRBD1
J: TRBJ1-5
V: TRBV2
DNA: TGTGCCAGCAGTTGGACAGGGAATAATCAGCCCCAGCATTTT
CDR3: CASSWTGNNQPQHF

size: .
D: TRBD1
J: TRBJ1-6
V: TRBV7-6
DNA: TGTGCCAGCAGCTTAGGAGGACAGGGGGCAAATTCACCCCTCCACTTT
CDR3: CASSLGGQGANSPLHF

size: once
D: .
J: TRBJ1-2
V: TRBV6-2/TRBV6-3
DNA: TGTGCCAGCAGTGTACAGGGTAATGGCTATGGCTACACCTTC
CDR3: CASSVQGNGYGYTF

size: .
D: .
J: TRBJ2-2
V: TRBV18
DNA: TGTGCCAGCTCACCACCGGTAGTCACTCCCCTAGGCCGGGAGCTGTTTTTT
CDR3: CASSPPVVTPLGRELFF

size: few
D: .
J: TRBJ1-2
V: TRBV18
DNA: TGTGCCAGCTCAACCACAGGGAGGGGAGGCTACACCTTC
CDR3: CASSTTGRGGYTF

size: once
D: .
J: TRBJ2-3
V: TRBV27
DNA: TGTGCCAGCAGTCCGCGGACCGCCCGCACAGATACGCAGTATTTT
CDR3: CASSPRTARTDTQYF

size: .
D: .
J: TRBJ1-1
V: TRBV10-1
DNA: TGCGCCAGCAGTGAGTCGAAGGGGCGGACCACTGAAGCTTTCTTT
CDR3: CASSESKGRTTEAFF

size: .
D: .
J: TRBJ1-5
V: TRBV4-1
DNA: TGCGCCAGCAGCCAAGCGCCCCGCAATCAGCCCCAGCATTTT
CDR3: CASSQAPRNQPQHF

size: once
D: .
J: TRBJ2-2
V: TRBV4-3
DNA: TGCGCCAGCAGCCAAGATACGGTTGCGGCCGGGGAGCTGTTTTTT
CDR3: CASSQDTVAAGELFF

size: .
D: .
J: TRBJ1-3
V: TRBV10-3
DNA: TGTGCCACCAGACGACAGGCCCCTTATGGAAACACCATATATTTT
CDR3: CATRRQAPYGNTIYF

size: .
D: TRBD1
J: TRBJ2-7
V: TRBV18
DNA: TGTGCCAGCTCACCACCAACGGACAGGCAAGGATCCTACGAGCAGTACTTC
CDR3: CASSPPTDRQGSYEQYF

size: .
D: TRBD2
J: TRBJ2-1
V: TRBV9
DNA: TGTGCCAGCAGCGGCGGGAGTAGCTCCTACAATGAGCAGTTCTTC
CDR3: CASSGGSSSYNEQFF

size: few
D: .
J: TRBJ1-1
V: TRBV3-1/TRBV3-2
DNA: TGTGCCAGCAGCCGGCAGGGTACGACTGAAGCTTTCTTT
CDR3: CASSRQGTTEAFF

size: .
D: TRBD1
J: TRBJ2-3
V: TRBV7-9
DNA: TGTGCCAGCAGCTTGAGGGACAGATCCACAGATACGCAGTATTTT
CDR3: CASSLRDRSTDTQYF

size: .
D: TRBD1
J: TRBJ2-7
V: TRBV7-8
DNA: TGTGCCAGCAGCTCCCGGGACAGGGCCTCCTACGAGCAGTACTTC
CDR3: CASSSRDRASYEQYF

size: large
D: .
J: TRBJ2-7
V: TRBV27
DNA: TGTGCCAGCAGTTTATCCCCGGGCGGGGGCGCCTACGAGCAGTACTTC
CDR3: CASSLSPGGGAYEQYF

size: .
D: .
J: TRBJ1-5
V: TRBV7-9
DNA: TGTGCCAGCAGCTTATGGTCCCCGGCGGAGTATAGCAATCAGCCCCAGCATTTT
CDR3: CASSLWSPAEYSNQPQHF

size: .
D: TRBD1
J: TRBJ1-1
V: TRBV7-8
DNA: TGTGCCAGCAGCTTTAGGGGACAGTCGAACACTGAAGCTTTCTTT
CDR3: CASSFRGQSNTEAFF

size: .
D: .
J: TRBJ1-6
V: TRBV30
DNA: TGTGCCTGGAGTGTAGAGGGGTTGTGGGATTCACCCCTCCACTTT
CDR3: CAWSVEGLWDSPLHF

size: .
D: TRBD1
J: TRBJ2-3
V: TRBV11-2
DNA: TGTGCCAGCAGCTTGGACAGGGGGGAAACAGATACGCAGTATTTT
CDR3: CASSLDRGETDTQYF

size: .
D: .
J: TRBJ1-2
V: TRBV7-3
DNA: TGTGCCAGCAGCTTGGGAGGGGACTATGGCTACACCTTC
CDR3: CASSLGGDYGYTF